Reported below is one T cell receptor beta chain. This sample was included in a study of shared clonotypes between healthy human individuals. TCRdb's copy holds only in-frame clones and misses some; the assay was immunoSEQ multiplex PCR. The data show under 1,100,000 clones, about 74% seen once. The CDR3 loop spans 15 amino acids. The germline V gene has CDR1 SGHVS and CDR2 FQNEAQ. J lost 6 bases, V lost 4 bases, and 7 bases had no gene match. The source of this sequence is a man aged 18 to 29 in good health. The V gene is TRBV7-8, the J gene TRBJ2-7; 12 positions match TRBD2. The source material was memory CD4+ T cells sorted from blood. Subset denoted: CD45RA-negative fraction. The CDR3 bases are TGTGCCAGCAGCTCGAGACTAGCGGGAGCGGTCGAGCAGTACTTC. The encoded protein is CASSSRLAGAVEQYF.